The source of this TCR beta chain is a study of blood T cells in healthy people across ages. Background on the study: About one barcoded beta molecule was captured per two T cells (by template switching).

A second about 7 to 12 cycle PCR used barcoded and J-beta primers. TCRdb processed the 5' RACE reads anew with MiXCR; each CDR3 protein has one entry. The table includes about 1,500,000 distinct CDR3 sequences, roughly 40% detected once. Comments on this clonotype: The junction does not match germline at one end; this may be a read error.

The sequence came from a woman between 18 and 29 years old in good health. The sample was blood.

Here the CDR3 DNA reads TGTGCCCGCAGCTTAGCCGGGGCAGGGCTTTACGAGCAGTACTTC. Protein: CARSLAGAGLYEQYF. The chain has TRBV7-9 and TRBJ2-7; tentatively, D is TRBD1 or TRBD2 (5 bases each). The CDR3 extends over 15 amino acids. Germline CDR1 is SEHNR and CDR2 is FQNEAQ (reference sequence).